The 32 T cell receptor beta chains in this list originate from one sample, sequenced in a study of T cells in Graves' hyperthyroidism and ophthalmopathy. Amplified regions were TCR beta CDR3 sequences from RNA transcripts. First-round RT-PCR targeting the TCR CDR3 was performed with the HTBI primer set. TCRdb reprocessed the multiplex PCR reads via MiXCR and lists one record per CDR3 protein. The data hold fewer than 450,000 distinct CDR3 sequences, with around an eighth observed a single time. The sequencing input was blood. Receptors originate from a middle-aged man with Graves' ophthalmopathy.

There are many counts of this clonotype. The rearrangement joins TRBV20-1 to TRBJ2-3; 10 bases fit TRBD2. After removal of 7 bases from V and 4 bases from J, the junction contained 11 bases not matched to a gene. Germline loops: CDR1 DFQATT, CDR2 SNEGSKA (reference sequence). The length of the CDR3 is 15 residues. The CDR3: CSGAVVSGRADTQYF. In DNA form, the CDR3 reads TGCAGTGGTGCGGTCGTGAGCGGGAGGGCAGATACGCAGTATTTT.

At least ten counts were recorded for this clonotype. The V gene is TRBV11-2, the J gene TRBJ1-1, with D unclear. CDR1 is SGHAT and CDR2 is FQNNGV in the germline V gene. The CDR3 is 11 amino acids. V was pared by 1 base and J by 11 bases, with 8 bases between. CDR3 sequence reads: CASSLALRAFF. CDR3 DNA sequence: TGTGCCAGCAGCTTAGCTCTAAGGGCTTTCTTT.

This clonotype was picked up many times. The V and J genes are TRBV6-1 and TRBJ2-3; TRBD2 matches 10 bases. The germline V gene has CDR1 MNHNS and CDR2 SASEGT. V shed 5 bases and J 5 bases; nucleotides not matched to a gene: 10. This CDR3 has 16 amino acids. The CDR3 nucleotides are TGTGCCAGCAGTTCAGAAGCGGGAGGGCTGAAAGATACGCAGTATTTT. Translating gives CASSSEAGGLKDTQYF.

This clonotype was counted between two and nine times. The rearrangement joins TRBV19 to TRBJ2-7; 7 bases are shared with TRBD1. J was trimmed by 2 bases and V by 4 bases; bases with no gene match: 11. The CDR3 runs to 16 residues. Germline lookup yields CDR1 LNHDA and CDR2 SQIVND (reference sequence). The CDR3 protein is CASSSVGQKTTYEQYF. CDR3 bases: TGTGCCAGTAGTAGCGTGGGACAGAAAACAACCTACGAGCAGTACTTC.

This chain connects TRBV27 to TRBJ2-3, with 10 bases fitting TRBD2. CDR3 size: 13 residues. Germline loops: CDR1 MNHEY, CDR2 SMNVEV (reference sequence). The V gene end was trimmed by 7 bases and the J gene end by 4 bases; junction bases not matched to a gene: 2. CDR3 in DNA: TGTGCCAGCATGCTAGCGGGAGCAGATACGCAGTATTTT. The encoded protein is CASMLAGADTQYF.

The chain carries TRBV10-3 and TRBJ2-5, with D possibly TRBD1 on 6 matching bases. Trimming shortened V by 6 bases and J by 3 bases, and 8 bases separated the two germline ends. Per the germline V gene, CDR1 is ENHRY and CDR2 is SYGVKD. The CDR3 is 12 residues long. Here the CDR3 DNA reads TGTGCCATCAGGGACAGAGAAGAGACCCAGTACTTC. This codes for CAIRDREETQYF.

This chain links TRBV19 with TRBJ1-1, with D maybe TRBD1 (6 bases). Germline CDR1 and CDR2: LNHDA and SQIVND (reference sequence). V shed 7 bases and J shed 8 bases, with 11 bases lying between them. CDR3 length: 11 amino acids. CDR3 protein: CASTLGTEAFF. Written as DNA, the CDR3 is TGTGCCAGTACTCTCGGGACAGAAGCTTTCTTT.

This clonotype was seen a single time. The rearrangement uses TRBV6-1 and TRBJ1-2, with a tentative D call TRBD1 (5 bases). The V end lost 6 bases, the J end lost 8 bases, and 13 bases lay between the germline ends. This CDR3 comprises 12 residues. CDR1 is MNHNS, CDR2 SASEGT, per germline. CDR3 coding DNA: TGTGCCAGCAGCAAAGGGGTTTACGGCTACACCTTC. It yields the protein CASSKGVYGYTF.

To note about this clonotype: With a much larger clone just one base away, this may be a read error. The V call is TRBV20-1, the J call TRBJ2-1; 11 bases are a match to TRBD2. CDR1 is DFQATT, CDR2 SNEGSKA, per germline (reference sequence). This CDR3 spans 15 amino acids. After removal of 5 bases from V and 7 bases from J, the junction contained 10 bases not matched to a gene. The chain's CDR3 is CSAGLLAGGGNEQFF. In nucleotides, the CDR3 is TGCAGTGCTGGTTTGCTAGCGGGAGGAGGTAATGAGCAGTTCTTC.

The chain recombines TRBV7-9 with TRBJ1-4, with D unresolved. Germline loops: CDR1 SEHNR, CDR2 FQNEAQ (reference sequence). The CDR3 totals 12 residues. V lost 1 base and J lost 8, with 5 bases in between. The CDR3 here is CASSLGQEKLFF. CDR3 nucleotides: TGTGCCAGCAGCTTAGGACAAGAAAAACTGTTTTTT.

The chain has TRBV20-1 and TRBJ2-7, with D perhaps TRBD1 or TRBD2 (5 bases each). V gave up 5 bases and J gave up 4 bases, with 12 bases separating them. Germline assignment: CDR1 DFQATT and CDR2 SNEGSKA (reference sequence). The CDR3 has 12 amino acids. DNA of the CDR3: TGCAGTGCTTACGGGGCGACGTACGAGCAGTACTTC. This translates into CSAYGATYEQYF.

This clonotype was seen many times. The gene calls are TRBV2 and TRBJ2-5; no clear D. Trimming removed 5 bases at V and 0 bases at J, with 13 bases between. The CDR3 has 15 residues. Germline assignment: CDR1 SNHLY and CDR2 FYNNEI. The CDR3 region is CASSFLRDYQETQYF. As DNA, the CDR3 is TGTGCCAGCAGTTTTTTAAGAGACTACCAAGAGACCCAGTACTTC.

The V gene is TRBV6-1, the J gene TRBJ2-3; 14 nucleotides match TRBD2. The CDR3 totals 15 residues. V shed 6 bases and J 10 bases; nucleotides not matched to a gene: 9. Germline V gene lookup returns CDR1 MNHNS and CDR2 SASEGT. CDR3 nucleotides: TGTGCCAGCAGACTAGGGACTAGCGGGAGTCGGGCGCAGTATTTT. This encodes CASRLGTSGSRAQYF.

This clonotype was detected ten times or more. This sequence joins TRBV18 and TRBJ2-7; the match to TRBD1 covers 10 bases. Germline values: CDR1 KGHSH, CDR2 LQKENI. Unmatched junction bases numbered 3, after V lost 8 bases and J lost 2 bases. The CDR3 consists of 13 residues. The CDR3 spells CASHGQGAYEQYF. CDR3 nucleotide sequence: TGTGCCAGCCACGGACAGGGGGCCTACGAGCAGTACTTC.

As concerns this clonotype: This may arise from a read error, as a much more abundant clone is one base away. The chain joins TRBV20-1 to TRBJ2-7, with TRBD2 matching over 14 bases. The CDR3 runs 14 residues. CDR1 and CDR2 from the germline V gene are DFQATT and SNEGSKA (reference sequence). CDR3 nucleotide sequence: TGCGGTGCTAGAGGGACTAGCGGGAGTTACGAGCAGTACTTC. It translates to CGARGTSGSYEQYF.

The chain is built from TRBV29-1 and TRBJ2-2, with 10 bases that match TRBD2. After removal of 6 bases from V and 6 bases from J, the junction contained 10 bases not matched to a gene. The CDR3 is 15 amino acids. CDR1 SQVTM and CDR2 ANQGSEA come from the germline V gene. The DNA for the CDR3 is TGCAGCGTCATCCCCTTAGCGGGAGGTGCCGGGGAGCTGTTTTTT. The encoded protein is CSVIPLAGGAGELFF.

This clonotype was detected ten times or more. The J gene is TRBJ1-1, the V gene TRBV7-9; D gene uncertain. The V end was cut by 4 bases, the J end by 0 bases, with 6 bases between. Germline V gene lookup returns CDR1 SEHNR and CDR2 FQNEAQ (reference sequence). The length of the CDR3 is 13 residues. In DNA form, the CDR3 reads TGTGCCAGCAGCTCCGAGATGAACACTGAAGCTTTCTTT. Translating gives CASSSEMNTEAFF.

This clonotype showed up many times. The chain employs TRBV20-1 and TRBJ1-5; D not resolved. The germline V and J ends were trimmed by 0 bases and 6 bases, with 12 bases remaining between them. The CDR3 sequence is 14 residues long. Germline CDR1 and CDR2: DFQATT and SNEGSKA (reference sequence). The CDR3 DNA follows: TGCAGTGCTAGAGATCACGGTATCGGTCAGCCCCAGCATTTT. Amino acid sequence: CSARDHGIGQPQHF.

The J gene is TRBJ2-7, the V gene TRBV6-2 or TRBV6-3; D gene uncertain. The CDR3 extends over 16 amino acids. Trimming took off 0 bases at V and 0 bases at J, with 12 bases between the two ends. The V gene's germline CDR1 is MNHEY and CDR2 SVGEGT. The CDR3 protein is CASSYSRRSSSYEQYF. CDR3 coding DNA: TGTGCCAGCAGTTACTCGAGGCGGAGTAGCTCCTACGAGCAGTACTTC.

This clonotype was observed many times. The chain employs TRBV5-1 and TRBJ2-3, with D perhaps TRBD2 (5 bases). Germline V gene sequence: CDR1 SGHRS, CDR2 YFSETQ. The CDR3 has 15 residues. V was pared by 3 bases and J by 0 bases, with 11 bases between. CDR3 DNA sequence: TGCGCCAGCAGCTCGGAGACTATTAGCACAGATACGCAGTATTTT. Its translation is CASSSETISTDTQYF.

This clonotype showed up just a few times. The chain's CDR3 is CSATGGGGNEKLFF. For the CDR3, the DNA is TGCAGTGCTACCGGAGGGGGTGGTAATGAAAAACTGTTTTTT. The rearrangement links TRBV20-1 to TRBJ1-4, with a tentative D call TRBD1 (6 bases). Looked up from germline, CDR1 is DFQATT and CDR2 is SNEGSKA (reference sequence). This CDR3 is built from 14 residues. The germline V and J ends were trimmed by 4 bases and 4 bases, with 13 bases remaining between them.

The sample holds many counts of this clonotype. This chain links TRBV2 with TRBJ2-7, with D possibly matching TRBD2 (5 bases). Germline V CDR1 and CDR2: SNHLY, FYNNEI. The CDR3 has 13 residues. V was cut by 0 bases and J by 5 bases, with 8 bases left in between. CDR3 loop: CASSEAGVNEQYF. CDR3 nucleotides: TGTGCCAGCAGTGAAGCGGGAGTTAACGAGCAGTACTTC.

This clonotype occurred many times. CDR3 residues: CASSLTGLYTEAFF. DNA for the CDR3: TGTGCCAGCAGTTTAACAGGGCTCTACACTGAAGCTTTCTTT. This chain uses TRBV12-3 or TRBV12-4 with TRBJ1-1; TRBD1 might be the D (6 bases). The ends were cut back, 2 bases at V and 3 bases at J, with 10 bases in the middle. The CDR3 is 14 residues long.

The chain combines TRBV19 with TRBJ1-1; D ambiguous. The CDR3 has 16 amino acids. Per the germline V gene, CDR1 is LNHDA and CDR2 is SQIVND (reference sequence). Trimming took 3 bases from V and 1 from J, leaving 15 bases between them. CDR3 protein: CASSIRSGRKNTEAFF. The CDR3 DNA follows: TGTGCCAGTAGTATCCGGAGTGGCAGGAAGAACACTGAAGCTTTCTTT.

This clonotype occurred many times. This chain connects TRBV2 to TRBJ1-1, with TRBD1 identical over 11 bases. CDR1 is SNHLY and CDR2 is FYNNEI in the germline V gene. There are 17 residues in the CDR3. Losses at the gene ends were 9 bases for V and 0 bases for J; bases not matched to a gene: 12. Here the CDR3 reads CARMGRDRGSLNTEAFF. The CDR3 region has the DNA TGTGCCAGAATGGGTCGGGACAGGGGGTCCCTGAACACTGAAGCTTTCTTT.

This clonotype was observed many times. CDR3 DNA sequence: TGTGCCAGCAGCCAAGGCGGACAGCCCCAGCATTTT. Translated, it gives CASSQGGQPQHF. The rearrangement links TRBV14 to TRBJ1-5; no reliable D call. The CDR3 totals 12 residues. Deletions cut 1 base from V and 7 bases from J, with 5 bases between. The germline CDR1 and CDR2 sequences are SGHDN and FVKESK.

At least ten counts were recorded for this clonotype. This chain uses TRBV24-1 with TRBJ1-5; no definite D call. V lost 3 bases and J lost 6, with 8 bases in between. CDR3 length: 13 amino acids. The V gene's germline CDR1 is KGHDR and CDR2 SFDVKD. The CDR3 coding sequence is TGTGCCACCAGTGATGGGTATGGTCAGCCCCAGCATTTT. Its protein is CATSDGYGQPQHF.

This clonotype was found many times. This rearrangement joins TRBV7-6 to TRBJ2-5; no reliable D call. The CDR3 covers 13 residues. Trimming took 5 bases from V and 7 from J, leaving 14 bases between them. From germline, CDR1 is SGHVS and CDR2 FNYEAQ. In DNA, the CDR3 is TGTGCCAGCAGCCCTGAACAAGGTGGGACCCAGTACTTC. It yields the protein CASSPEQGGTQYF.

This clonotype was recorded many times. V and J are TRBV20-1 and TRBJ2-3; D unclear. The V end was cut by 0 bases, the J end by 2 bases, with 9 bases between. From germline, CDR1 is DFQATT and CDR2 SNEGSKA (reference sequence). CDR3 length equals 14 residues. CDR3 amino acids: CSARDLSNTDTQYF. Here the CDR3 DNA reads TGCAGTGCTAGAGATCTGTCAAACACAGATACGCAGTATTTT.

This clonotype was seen a handful of times. This chain joins TRBV12-3 or TRBV12-4 and TRBJ1-6; 7 bases are a match to TRBD1. V lost 3 bases to trimming and J lost 5 bases; unmatched junction nucleotides: 10. The CDR3 spans 17 residues. CDR3 protein: CASSFGSGDSHNSPLHF. The CDR3 DNA follows: TGTGCCAGCAGTTTCGGGTCAGGGGACAGTCATAATTCACCCCTCCACTTT.

There are many counts of this clonotype. At one end, the junction sequence differs from germline, possibly due to a read error. The chain joins TRBV5-1 to TRBJ2-7, with 11 bases identical to TRBD2. The CDR3 totals 14 residues. Germline CDR1 is SGHRS and CDR2 is YFSETQ. Here the CDR3 DNA reads TGTGCCAGCAGCTTAGCGGGAGGGTCCTACGAGCAGTACTTC. It encodes CASSLAGGSYEQYF.

This clonotype was counted at least ten times. The chain combines TRBV5-1 with TRBJ2-1; D not resolved. Germline loops: CDR1 SGHRS, CDR2 YFSETQ. The CDR3 is 11 amino acids. Trimming removed 2 bases from V and 6 bases from J, with 3 bases in between. CDR3 nucleotides: TGCGCCAGCAGCTTAGCCAATGAGCAGTTCTTC. Protein: CASSLANEQFF.